This T cell receptor beta chain originates from a study of control samples from healthy donors and cancer patients. The CDR3 loop spans 11 amino acids. The germline gives CDR1 MGHDK, CDR2 SYGVNS. V was shortened by 5 bases and J by 6 bases, with 5 bases between the two germline ends. The assay was immunoSEQ multiplex PCR, and TCRdb's table has in-frame clones only and misses some. The table has around 59,000 clones, about 92% seen once. The TCR originated in a man aged 40-55 years with colorectal cancer. Sample: PBMCs. V usage is TRBV25-1 and J usage is TRBJ2-4; D call uncertain. The CDR3 protein is CASSPGNIQYF. DNA of the CDR3: TGTGCCAGCAGTCCCGGAAACATTCAGTACTTC.